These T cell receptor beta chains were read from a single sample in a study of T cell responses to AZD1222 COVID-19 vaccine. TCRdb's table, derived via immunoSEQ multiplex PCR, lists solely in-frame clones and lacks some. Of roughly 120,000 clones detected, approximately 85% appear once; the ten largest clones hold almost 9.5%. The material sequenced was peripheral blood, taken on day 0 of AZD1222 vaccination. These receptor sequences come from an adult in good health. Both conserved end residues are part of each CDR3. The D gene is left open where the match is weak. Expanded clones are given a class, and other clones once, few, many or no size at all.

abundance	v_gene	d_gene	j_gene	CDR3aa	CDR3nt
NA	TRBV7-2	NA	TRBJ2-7	CASSLSWSESYEQYF	TGTGCCAGCAGCTTAAGCTGGTCAGAGTCGTACGAGCAGTACTTC
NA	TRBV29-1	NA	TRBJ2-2	CSVSPPSDTGELFF	TGCAGCGTTTCGCCCCCCAGCGACACCGGGGAGCTGTTTTTT
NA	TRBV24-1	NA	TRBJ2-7	CATSDSVGGRSYEQYF	TGTGCCACCAGTGATTCCGTGGGAGGCCGCTCCTACGAGCAGTACTTC
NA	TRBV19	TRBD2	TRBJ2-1	CASSMSVGLAGGPNEQFF	TGTGCCAGTAGTATGTCGGTGGGACTAGCGGGGGGACCTAATGAGCAGTTCTTC
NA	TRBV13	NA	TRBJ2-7	CASSLEGDNSYEQYF	TGTGCCAGCAGCTTAGAGGGGGACAACTCCTACGAGCAGTACTTC
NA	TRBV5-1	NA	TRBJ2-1	CASSLAFGSQPYNEQFF	TGCGCCAGCAGCTTGGCTTTCGGGAGTCAACCCTACAATGAGCAGTTCTTC
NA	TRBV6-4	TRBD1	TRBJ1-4	CASKPTGNNEKLFF	TGTGCCAGCAAACCGACAGGGAATAATGAAAAACTGTTTTTT
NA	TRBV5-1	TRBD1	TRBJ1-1	CASRQGIGATEAFF	TGCGCCAGCAGACAGGGGATCGGGGCCACTGAAGCTTTCTTT
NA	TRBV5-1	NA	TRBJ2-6	CASSLLLSGANVLTF	TGCGCCAGCAGCTTGCTTCTCTCTGGGGCCAACGTCCTGACTTTC
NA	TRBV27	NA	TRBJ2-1	CASSLQGYPYNEQFF	TGTGCCAGCAGTTTACAGGGGTACCCCTACAATGAGCAGTTCTTC
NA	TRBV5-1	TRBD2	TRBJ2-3	CAAKRLAGVPDTQYF	TGCGCCGCGAAACGACTAGCGGGAGTTCCAGATACGCAGTATTTT
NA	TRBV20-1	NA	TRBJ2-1	CSASSDLDSRDKWAGQFF	TGCAGTGCTAGTTCAGACTTAGACTCCAGGGACAAGTGGGCAGGGCAGTTCTTC
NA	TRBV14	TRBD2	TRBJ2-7	CASSQTSVGEQYF	TGTGCCAGCAGCCAGACTAGCGTTGGGGAGCAGTACTTC
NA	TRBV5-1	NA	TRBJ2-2	CASSLASQRADFGELFF	TGCGCCAGCAGCTTGGCCTCCCAGCGCGCAGACTTCGGGGAGCTGTTTTTT
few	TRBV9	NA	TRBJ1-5	CASSVEGVGPQHF	TGTGCCAGCAGCGTAGAAGGGGTCGGGCCCCAGCATTTT
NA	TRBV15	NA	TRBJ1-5	CATSSDSYVSNQPQHF	TGTGCCACCAGCAGCGACAGTTATGTGAGCAATCAGCCCCAGCATTTT
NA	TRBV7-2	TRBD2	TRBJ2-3	CASSSHRLAQSTDTQYF	TGTGCCAGCAGCTCTCACCGACTAGCTCAAAGCACAGATACGCAGTATTTT
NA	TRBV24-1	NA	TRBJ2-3	CATSGYLDTQYF	TGTGCCACCAGTGGGTACCTAGATACGCAGTATTTT
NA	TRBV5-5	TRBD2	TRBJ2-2	CASSLVAGANTGELFF	TGTGCCAGCAGCTTGGTTGCGGGAGCAAACACCGGGGAGCTGTTTTTT
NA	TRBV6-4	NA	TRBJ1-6	CASRVLPQGESPLHF	TGTGCCAGCAGAGTATTACCACAGGGAGAATCACCCCTCCACTTT
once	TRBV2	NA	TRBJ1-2	CASSERQVYGYTF	TGTGCCAGCAGTGAACGGCAGGTCTATGGCTACACCTTC
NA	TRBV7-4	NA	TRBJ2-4	CASSQVPWGLAKNIQYF	TGTGCCAGCAGCCAGGTGCCCTGGGGCCTAGCCAAAAACATTCAGTACTTC
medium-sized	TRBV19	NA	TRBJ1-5	CASSPGPLKEGQPQHF	TGTGCCAGTAGCCCGGGACCACTAAAGGAGGGTCAGCCCCAGCATTTT
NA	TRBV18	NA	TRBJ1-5	CASSPPSGYDNQPQHF	TGTGCCAGCTCACCACCGTCCGGGTACGACAATCAGCCCCAGCATTTT
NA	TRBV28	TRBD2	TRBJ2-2	CASSSRTSGRRDTGELFF	TGTGCCAGCAGTTCCCGGACTAGCGGACGTCGTGACACCGGGGAGCTGTTTTTT
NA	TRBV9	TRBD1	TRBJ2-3	CASSYGGTGEDTQYF	TGTGCCAGCAGCTACGGAGGGACAGGGGAAGATACGCAGTATTTT
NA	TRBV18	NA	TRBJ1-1	CASSQSGNTEAFF	TGTGCCAGCTCACAGTCAGGGAACACTGAAGCTTTCTTT
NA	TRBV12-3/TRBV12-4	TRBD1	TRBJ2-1	CASSLEGQGQFF	TGTGCCAGCAGTTTAGAAGGACAGGGCCAGTTCTTC